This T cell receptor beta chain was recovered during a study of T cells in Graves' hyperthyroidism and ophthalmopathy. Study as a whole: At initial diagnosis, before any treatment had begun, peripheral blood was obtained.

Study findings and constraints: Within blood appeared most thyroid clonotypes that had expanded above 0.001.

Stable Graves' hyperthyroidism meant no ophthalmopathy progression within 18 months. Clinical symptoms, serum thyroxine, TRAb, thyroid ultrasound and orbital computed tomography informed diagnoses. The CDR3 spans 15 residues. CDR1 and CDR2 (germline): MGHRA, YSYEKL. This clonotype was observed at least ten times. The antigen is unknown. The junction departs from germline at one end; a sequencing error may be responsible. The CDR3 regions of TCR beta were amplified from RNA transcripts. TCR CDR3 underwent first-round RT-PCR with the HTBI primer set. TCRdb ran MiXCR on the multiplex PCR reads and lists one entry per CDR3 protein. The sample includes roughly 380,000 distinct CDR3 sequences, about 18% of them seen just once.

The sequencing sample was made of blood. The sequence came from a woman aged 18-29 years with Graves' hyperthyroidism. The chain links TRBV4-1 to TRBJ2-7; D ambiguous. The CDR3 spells CASGQEEQSFYEQYF. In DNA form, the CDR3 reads TGCGCCAGCGGCCAAGAGGAACAGAGCTTCTACGAGCAGTACTTC.